These 5 T cell receptor beta chains were sequenced from one sample in a study of Ad26.COV2.S vaccination and SARS-CoV-2 variants. Clones were read by immunoSEQ multiplex PCR, and TCRdb kept only the in-frame ones, dropping some. The sample has under 250,000 clones, around nine tenths seen once. The treatment here: approximately 18 received Ad26.COV2.S at low or high dose, single or two shots; about 5 received placebo; per-sample allocation not given. The investigators took samples on day 63 after the first vaccine or placebo injection. Sequencing was performed on peripheral blood, taken in a trial of Ad26.COV2.S vaccine versus placebo. The receptors here all came from a person between 18 and 60 years old who received the Ad26.COV2.S COVID-19 vaccine or a placebo.

The CDR3 here is CASSPTGPRDGELFF. Here the CDR3 DNA reads TGTGCCAGCTCACCGACAGGGCCGAGGGACGGGGAGCTGTTTTTT. V and J are TRBV18 and TRBJ2-2; TRBD1 matches 7 bases. Per the germline V gene, CDR1 is KGHSH and CDR2 is LQKENI. Trimming removed 3 bases from V and 7 bases from J; junction bases left unmatched: 8. There are 15 residues in the CDR3.

This chain uses TRBV6-5 with TRBJ2-7; 10 nucleotides agree with TRBD1. Per germline, CDR1 MNHEY and CDR2 SVGAGI. The CDR3 spans 14 residues. Trimming at V came to 5 bases and at J to 3 bases, leaving 4 bases not matched to a gene. CDR3 sequence: CASSRTGGFYEQYV. In nucleotides, the CDR3 is TGTGCCAGCAGTCGGACAGGGGGATTCTACGAGCAGTACGTC.

V is TRBV11-2 and J is TRBJ1-6; D remains unclear. The germline V and J ends were trimmed by 2 bases and 5 bases, with 10 bases remaining between them. The CDR3 has 15 residues. Germline V lookup: CDR1 SGHAT, CDR2 FQNNGV. CDR3 sequence (DNA): TGTGCCAGCAGCTTATCTAATGTCCATAATTCACCCCTCCACTTT. Translation: CASSLSNVHNSPLHF. Complete variable domain (other parts from reference TRBV11-2 and TRBJ1-6): EAGVAQSPRYKIIEKRQSVAFWCNPISGHATLYWYQQILGQGPKLLIQFQNNGVVDDSQLPKDRFSAERLKGVDSTLKIQPAKLEDSAVYLCASSLSNVHNSPLHFGNGTRLTVT.

This clone was found a few times. The chain couples TRBV7-9 to TRBJ2-2; a possible D gene is TRBD2 (5 bases). Trimming cost V 2 bases and J 0 bases, with 10 bases left between them. This CDR3 is built from 16 residues. Germline V CDR1 and CDR2: SEHNR, FQNEAQ (reference sequence). CDR3 loop: CASSLRGKTNTGELFF. DNA for the CDR3: TGTGCCAGCAGCTTACGGGGTAAAACGAACACCGGGGAGCTGTTTTTT. Full variable domain (missing parts from reference TRBV7-9 and TRBJ2-2): DTGVSQNPRHKITKRGQNVTFRCDPISEHNRLYWYRQTLGQGPEFLTYFQNEAQLEKSRLLSDRFSAERPKGSFSTLEIQRTEQGDSAMYLCASSLRGKTNTGELFFGEGSRLTVL.

About this clone itself: The sample carries other DNA sequences with the same CDR3. V and J are TRBV5-1 and TRBJ1-3; no clear D gene. Trimming stripped 0 bases from V and 4 bases from J, with 11 bases between. This CDR3 is built from 15 residues. The germline V gene has CDR1 SGHRS and CDR2 YFSETQ. CDR3 loop: CASSLDGGSGNTIYF. The CDR3 DNA reads TGCGCCAGCAGCTTGGATGGCGGATCCGGAAACACCATATATTTT.